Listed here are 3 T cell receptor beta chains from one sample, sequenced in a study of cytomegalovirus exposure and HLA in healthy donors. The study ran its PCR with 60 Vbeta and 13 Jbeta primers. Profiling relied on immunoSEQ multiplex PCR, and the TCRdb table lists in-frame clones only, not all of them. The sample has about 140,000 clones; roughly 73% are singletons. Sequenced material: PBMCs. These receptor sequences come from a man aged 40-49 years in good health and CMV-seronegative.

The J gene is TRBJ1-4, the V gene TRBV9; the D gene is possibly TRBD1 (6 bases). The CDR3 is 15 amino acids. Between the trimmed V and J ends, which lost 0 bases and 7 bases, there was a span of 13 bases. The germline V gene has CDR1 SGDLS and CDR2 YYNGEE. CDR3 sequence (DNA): TGTGCCAGCAGCGTAGAAGGGGGTTTAGGTGAAAAACTGTTTTTT. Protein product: CASSVEGGLGEKLFF.

DNA of the CDR3: TGCGCCAGCAGCCAAGGAGGGGGGACTAGCTCCTACGAGCAGTACTTC. This encodes CASSQGGGTSSYEQYF. The genes are TRBV4-1 and TRBJ2-5; 8 bases match TRBD2. TRBJ2-7 matches the DNA end more closely, so the J call is doubtful. The CDR3 is 16 residues long. Per germline, CDR1 MGHRA and CDR2 YSYEKL.

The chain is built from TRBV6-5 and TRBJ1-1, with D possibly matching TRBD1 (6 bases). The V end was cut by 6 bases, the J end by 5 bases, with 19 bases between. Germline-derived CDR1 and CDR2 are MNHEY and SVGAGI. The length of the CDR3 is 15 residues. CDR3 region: CASRESQGMWTEAFF. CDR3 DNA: TGTGCCAGCAGGGAGAGCCAGGGGATGTGGACTGAAGCTTTCTTT.